Each of the 16 T cell receptor beta chains below was sequenced from the same sample in a study of T-cell reconstitution after alpha-beta-depleted transplantation in children. Researchers prepared the TCRbeta library using unique molecular identifiers, the study reports. TCRdb redid the calling of the PCR reads with MiXCR, one entry per CDR3 protein. The repertoire holds 95,000 to 150,000 distinct CDR3 sequences, with 23% as singletons. The starting material was PBMCs, mostly from graft donor cells, obtained 180 days after TCRalphabeta/CD19-depleted stem cell transplant. These receptors originate from a male patient aged 2-15 years who had a stem cell transplant for chronic granulomatous disease, so the T cells may come from the graft donor.

The chain recombines TRBV20-1 with TRBJ2-6; 11 bases line up with TRBD1. There are 15 residues in the CDR3. The germline V gene encodes CDR1 DFQATT and CDR2 SNEGSKA (reference sequence). The ends lost 3 bases at V and 4 bases at J; junction bases unmatched: 2. The CDR3 region has the DNA TGCAGTGCTAGGGACAGGGGGCAAGGGGCCAACGTCCTGACTTTC. This encodes CSARDRGQGANVLTF.

This clonotype has just a few counts. The chain has TRBV29-1 and TRBJ2-7; 16 positions match TRBD2. V shed 6 bases, J shed 4 bases, and the junction held 9 bases outside the gene matches. Germline assignment: CDR1 SQVTM and CDR2 ANQGSEA. The CDR3 runs 16 residues. CDR3 DNA sequence: TGCAGCGTGGCGGGGACTAGCGGGAGGGGTTTGTACGAGCAGTACTTC. Its translation: CSVAGTSGRGLYEQYF.

The V call is TRBV27, the J call TRBJ1-1, with unresolved D. CDR3 size: 13 residues. The V gene lost 6 bases and the J gene lost 2 bases, with 10 bases spanning the gap. Per germline, CDR1 MNHEY and CDR2 SMNVEV (reference sequence). CDR3 region: CASSRYSNTEAFF. DNA for the CDR3: TGTGCCAGCAGCCGTTACAGCAACACTGAAGCTTTCTTT.

The J gene is TRBJ2-2, the V gene TRBV12-3 or TRBV12-4; 11 bases are a match to TRBD1. There are 15 residues in the CDR3. V was pared by 10 bases and J by 4 bases, with 8 bases of the junction left unmatched. The CDR3 DNA reads TGTGCCACTACCGGGACAGGGGGAATCACCGGGGAGCTGTTTTTT. It specifies CATTGTGGITGELFF.

This clonotype was seen more than once but under ten times. In nucleotides, the CDR3 is TGTGCCAGCAGTGACATCATTGTTTTGGATACGCAGTATTTT. It is translated as CASSDIIVLDTQYF. V usage is TRBV28 and J usage is TRBJ2-3, with D uncertain. The V and J ends lost 5 bases and 6 bases respectively, with 15 bases between them. This CDR3 spans 14 amino acids. Germline assignment: CDR1 MDHEN and CDR2 SYDVKM.

This clonotype has at least ten counts. This chain connects TRBV11-2 to TRBJ2-3, with no clear D. The V end lost 4 bases, the J end lost 6 bases, and 11 bases lay between the germline ends. This CDR3 has 13 amino acids. Germline V gene lookup returns CDR1 SGHAT and CDR2 FQNNGV. CDR3 region: CASSSIMTDTQYF. The CDR3 nucleotides are TGTGCCAGCAGCTCTATAATGACGGATACGCAGTATTTT.

This clonotype showed up many times. V usage is TRBV25-1 and J usage is TRBJ1-4; tentatively, D is TRBD1 (5 bases). Trimming removed 0 bases from V and 10 bases from J, with 12 bases in between. Germline values: CDR1 MGHDK, CDR2 SYGVNS. The CDR3 runs 14 residues. The CDR3 bases are TGTGCCAGCAGTGAATATACTTCTGGGGGAAAACTGTTTTTT. Its translation is CASSEYTSGGKLFF.

V and J are TRBV7-9 and TRBJ2-7; D ambiguous. Between the trimmed V and J ends, which lost 5 bases and 2 bases, there was a span of 7 bases. The CDR3 totals 12 residues. From germline, CDR1 is SEHNR and CDR2 FQNEAQ (reference sequence). This CDR3 reads CASSSTAYEQYF. The CDR3 nucleotides read TGTGCCAGCAGCAGTACAGCCTACGAGCAGTACTTC.

This clonotype was counted many times. The genes are TRBV20-1 and TRBJ2-7; 8 bases are a match to TRBD1. This CDR3 has 14 amino acids. Germline V lookup: CDR1 DFQATT, CDR2 SNEGSKA (reference sequence). Losses at the gene ends were 0 bases for V and 4 bases for J; bases not matched to a gene: 5. CDR3: CSARDRTGWYEQYF. The CDR3 region has the DNA TGCAGTGCTAGAGACCGGACAGGGTGGTACGAGCAGTACTTC.

This rearrangement joins TRBV5-1 to TRBJ2-7; D possibly corresponds to TRBD2 (6 bases). This CDR3 has 15 amino acids. V was shortened by 4 bases and J by 10 bases, with 24 bases between the two germline ends. Germline-derived CDR1 and CDR2 are SGHRS and YFSETQ. The CDR3 region is CASSLQTQDPRDQYF. The DNA of the CDR3 is TGCGCCAGCAGCCTCCAGACTCAGGACCCGCGGGATCAGTACTTC.

The chain joins TRBV7-3 to TRBJ1-1; D possibly corresponds to TRBD1 (6 bases). Per the germline V gene, CDR1 is SGHTA and CDR2 is FQGTGA. The length of the CDR3 is 14 residues. V lost 6 bases, J lost 0 bases, and 11 bases lay in between. CDR3 in amino acids: CASSKDRMNTEAFF. The CDR3, as DNA: TGTGCCAGCAGTAAAGACAGGATGAACACTGAAGCTTTCTTT. Looking up the rest from reference TRBV7-3 and TRBJ1-1 gives the full variable domain: GAGVSQTPSNKVTEKGKYVELRCDPISGHTALYWYRQSLGQGPEFLIYFQGTGAADDSGLPNDRFFAVRPEGSVSTLKIQRTERGDSAVYLCASSKDRMNTEAFFGQGTRLTVV.

This clonotype showed up many times. The rearrangement uses TRBV5-1 and TRBJ1-1; no reliable D call. The V end was cut by 0 bases, the J end by 1 base, with 7 bases between. This CDR3 comprises 14 residues. The germline V gene has CDR1 SGHRS and CDR2 YFSETQ. DNA of the CDR3: TGCGCCAGCAGCTTGGTTCCGGGGAACACTGAAGCTTTCTTT. Its protein product is CASSLVPGNTEAFF.

The CDR3 sequence: CASSQGGGAYEQYF. The CDR3, as DNA: TGCGCCAGCAGCCAAGGAGGGGGCGCCTACGAGCAGTACTTC. The chain combines TRBV4-3 with TRBJ2-7; 7 nucleotides agree with TRBD1. The J segment lost 2 bases and the V segment lost 1 base, leaving 2 bases of the junction unmatched. CDR3 length equals 14 residues. Looked up from germline, CDR1 is LGHNA and CDR2 is YSLEER.

J is TRBJ2-7 and V is TRBV3-1; the D gene is possibly TRBD2 (6 bases). Trimming left V 1 base short and J 0 bases short, with 13 bases between. In germline, CDR1 is LGHDT, CDR2 YNNKEL (reference sequence). This CDR3 is built from 16 residues. CDR3 protein: CASSQVPAGISYEQYF. DNA for the CDR3: TGTGCCAGCAGCCAAGTTCCCGCGGGGATCTCCTACGAGCAGTACTTC.

The sample holds a few counts of this clonotype. This chain connects TRBV5-6 to TRBJ2-2, with 8 bases lining up with TRBD2. This CDR3 spans 16 amino acids. Germline V gene lookup returns CDR1 SGHDT and CDR2 YYEEEE. V was pared by 4 bases and J by 1 base, with 6 bases of the junction left unmatched. CDR3 protein: CASSVKLAVNTGELFF. Here the CDR3 DNA reads TGTGCCAGCAGCGTGAAACTAGCGGTGAACACCGGGGAGCTGTTTTTT. The variable domain in full, with the rest retrieved from reference TRBV5-6 and TRBJ2-2, is DAGVTQSPTHLIKTRGQQVTLRCSPKSGHDTVSWYQQALGQGPQFIFQYYEEEERQRGNFPDRFSGHQFPNYSSELNVNALLLGDSALYLCASSVKLAVNTGELFFGEGSRLTVL.

This clonotype has at least ten counts. The J gene is TRBJ2-7, the V gene TRBV5-1; TRBD2 is a possible D gene (7 bases). This CDR3 is built from 15 residues. Germline CDR1 is SGHRS and CDR2 is YFSETQ. V gave up 0 bases and J gave up 5 bases, with 15 bases separating them. The CDR3 loop is CASSLDSGGGNEQYF. The CDR3 region has the DNA TGCGCCAGCAGCTTGGATTCGGGGGGCGGCAACGAGCAGTACTTC.